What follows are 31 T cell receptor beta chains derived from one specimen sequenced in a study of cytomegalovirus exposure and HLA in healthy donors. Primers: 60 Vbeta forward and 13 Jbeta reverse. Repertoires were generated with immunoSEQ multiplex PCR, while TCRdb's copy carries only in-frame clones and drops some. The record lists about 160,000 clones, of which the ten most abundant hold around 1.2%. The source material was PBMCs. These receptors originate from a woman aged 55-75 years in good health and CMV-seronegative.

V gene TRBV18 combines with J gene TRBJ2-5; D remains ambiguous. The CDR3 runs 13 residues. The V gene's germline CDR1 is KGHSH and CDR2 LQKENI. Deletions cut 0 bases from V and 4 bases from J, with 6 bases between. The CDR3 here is CASSPPQVETQYF. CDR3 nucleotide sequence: TGTGCCAGCTCACCACCCCAGGTAGAGACCCAGTACTTC.

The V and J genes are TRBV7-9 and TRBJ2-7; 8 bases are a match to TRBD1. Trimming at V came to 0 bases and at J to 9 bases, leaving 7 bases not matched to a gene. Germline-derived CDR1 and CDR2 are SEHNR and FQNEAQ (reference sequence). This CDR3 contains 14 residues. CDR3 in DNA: TGTGCCAGCAGCTTAGCGCTCCTGGACAGGGTGCAGTACTTC. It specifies CASSLALLDRVQYF.

The CDR3 here is CASSSTGGLAKNIQYF. CDR3 nucleotides: TGTGCCAGCAGCTCTACAGGGGGCTTAGCCAAAAACATTCAGTACTTC. This chain connects TRBV7-2 to TRBJ2-4; 9 bases align to TRBD1. This CDR3 has 16 residues. V lost 4 bases, J lost 0 bases, and 4 bases stayed unmatched. Per germline, CDR1 SGHTA and CDR2 FQGNSA.

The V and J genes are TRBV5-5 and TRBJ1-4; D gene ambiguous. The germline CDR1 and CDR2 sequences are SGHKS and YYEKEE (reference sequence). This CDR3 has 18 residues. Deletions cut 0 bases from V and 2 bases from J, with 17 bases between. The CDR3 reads CASSLGAFTSRTNEKLFF. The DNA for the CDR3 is TGTGCCAGCAGCTTGGGGGCTTTTACTTCGCGCACTAATGAAAAACTGTTTTTT. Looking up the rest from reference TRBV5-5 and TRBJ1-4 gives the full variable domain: DAGVTQSPTHLIKTRGQQVTLRCSPISGHKSVSWYQQVLGQGPQFIFQYYEKEERGRGNFPDRFSARQFPNYSSELNVNALLLGDSALYLCASSLGAFTSRTNEKLFFGSGTQLSVL.

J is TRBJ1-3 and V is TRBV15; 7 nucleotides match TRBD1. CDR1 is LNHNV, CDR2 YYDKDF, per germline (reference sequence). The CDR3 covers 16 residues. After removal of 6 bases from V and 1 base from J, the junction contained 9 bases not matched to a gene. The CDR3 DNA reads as TGTGCCACCAGTACGTTAGGGGGCCGTTCTGGAAACACCATATATTTT. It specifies CATSTLGGRSGNTIYF.

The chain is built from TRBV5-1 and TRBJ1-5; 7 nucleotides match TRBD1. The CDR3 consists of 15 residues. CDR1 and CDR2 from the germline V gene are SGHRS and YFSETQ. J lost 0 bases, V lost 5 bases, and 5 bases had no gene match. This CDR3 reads CASSSTGDSNQPQHF. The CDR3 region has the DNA TGCGCCAGCAGTTCTACAGGGGATAGCAATCAGCCCCAGCATTTT. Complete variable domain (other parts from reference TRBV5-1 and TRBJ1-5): KAGVTQTPRYLIKTRGQQVTLSCSPISGHRSVSWYQQTPGQGLQFLFEYFSETQRNKGNFPGRFSGRQFSNSRSEMNVSTLELGDSALYLCASSSTGDSNQPQHFGDGTRLSIL.

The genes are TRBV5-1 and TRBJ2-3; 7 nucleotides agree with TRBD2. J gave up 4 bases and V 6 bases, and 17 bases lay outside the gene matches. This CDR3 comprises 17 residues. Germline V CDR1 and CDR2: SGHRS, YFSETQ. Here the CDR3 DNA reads TGCGCCAGCAACGCCCTTGGACTAGTTTCGTATTCAGATACGCAGTATTTT. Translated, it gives CASNALGLVSYSDTQYF.

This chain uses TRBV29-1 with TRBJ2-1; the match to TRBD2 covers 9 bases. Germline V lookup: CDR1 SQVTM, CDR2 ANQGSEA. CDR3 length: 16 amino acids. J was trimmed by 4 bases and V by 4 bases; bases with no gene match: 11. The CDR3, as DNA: TGCAGCGTTGTGTTCGGGGCTAGCGGGAAATACAATGAGCAGTTCTTC. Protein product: CSVVFGASGKYNEQFF.

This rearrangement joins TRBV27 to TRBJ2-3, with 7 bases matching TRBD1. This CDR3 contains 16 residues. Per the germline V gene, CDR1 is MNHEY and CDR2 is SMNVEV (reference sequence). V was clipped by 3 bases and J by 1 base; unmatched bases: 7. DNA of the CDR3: TGTGCCAGCAGTTTCATAGGACAGGTGGGCACAGATACGCAGTATTTT. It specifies CASSFIGQVGTDTQYF.

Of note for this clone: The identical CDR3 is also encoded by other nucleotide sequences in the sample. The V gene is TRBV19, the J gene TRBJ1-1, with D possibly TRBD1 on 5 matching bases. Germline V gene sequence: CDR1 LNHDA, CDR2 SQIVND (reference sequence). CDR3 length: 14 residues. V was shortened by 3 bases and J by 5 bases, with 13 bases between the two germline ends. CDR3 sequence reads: CASSIGRGWTEAFF. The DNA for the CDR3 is TGTGCCAGTAGTATCGGAAGGGGATGGACTGAAGCTTTCTTT. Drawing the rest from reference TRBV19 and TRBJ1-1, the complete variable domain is DGGITQSPKYLFRKEGQNVTLSCEQNLNHDAMYWYRQDPGQGLRLIYYSQIVNDFQKGDIAEGYSVSREKKESFPLTVTSAQKNPTAFYLCASSIGRGWTEAFFGQGTRLTVV.

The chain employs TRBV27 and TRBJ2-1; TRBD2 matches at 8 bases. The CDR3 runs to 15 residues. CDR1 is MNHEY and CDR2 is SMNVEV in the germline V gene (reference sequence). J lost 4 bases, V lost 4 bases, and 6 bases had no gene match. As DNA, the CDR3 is TGTGCCAGCAGTTCCTTGTCTAGCGGGTACAATGAGCAGTTCTTC. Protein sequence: CASSSLSSGYNEQFF.

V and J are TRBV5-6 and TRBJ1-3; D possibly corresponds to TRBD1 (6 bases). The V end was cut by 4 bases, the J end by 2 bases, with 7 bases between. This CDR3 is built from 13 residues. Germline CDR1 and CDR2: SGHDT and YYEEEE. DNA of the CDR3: TGTGCCAGCAGCACAGGGACTGGAAACACCATATATTTT. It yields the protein CASSTGTGNTIYF.

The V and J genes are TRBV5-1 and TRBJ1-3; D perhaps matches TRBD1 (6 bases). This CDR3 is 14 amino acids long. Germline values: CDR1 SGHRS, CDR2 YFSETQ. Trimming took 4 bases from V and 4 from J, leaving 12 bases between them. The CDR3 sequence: CASSPRGGGNTIYF. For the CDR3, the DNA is TGCGCCAGCAGCCCTAGGGGGGGAGGAAACACCATATATTTT.

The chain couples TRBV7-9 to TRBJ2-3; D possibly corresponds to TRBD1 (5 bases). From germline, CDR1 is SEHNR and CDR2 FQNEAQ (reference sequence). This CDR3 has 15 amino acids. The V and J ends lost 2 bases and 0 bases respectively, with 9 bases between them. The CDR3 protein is CASSLNTGSTDTQYF. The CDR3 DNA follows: TGTGCCAGCAGCTTAAATACAGGAAGCACAGATACGCAGTATTTT.

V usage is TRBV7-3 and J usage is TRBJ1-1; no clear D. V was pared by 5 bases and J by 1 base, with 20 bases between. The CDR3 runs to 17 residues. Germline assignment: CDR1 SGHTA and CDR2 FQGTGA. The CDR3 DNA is TGTGCCAGCAGCCCGAGTCCCCTTAGGTACAGGAACACTGAAGCTTTCTTT. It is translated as CASSPSPLRYRNTEAFF.

The CDR3 nucleotides read TGCGCCAGCAGCCCTTACCCGGGACTAGCAACAGATACGCAGTATTTT. Translation: CASSPYPGLATDTQYF. The J gene is TRBJ2-3, the V gene TRBV5-1, with 9 positions matching TRBD2. V shed 4 bases, J shed 3 bases, and the junction held 9 bases outside the gene matches. The germline V gene encodes CDR1 SGHRS and CDR2 YFSETQ. The CDR3 has 16 amino acids.

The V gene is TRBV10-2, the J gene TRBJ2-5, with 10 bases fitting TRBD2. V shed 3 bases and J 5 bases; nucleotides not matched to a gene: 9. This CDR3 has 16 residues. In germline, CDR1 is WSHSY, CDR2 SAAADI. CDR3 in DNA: TGCGCCAGCAGTGATCAAGCGGGGGGGCGAGGGGAGACCCAGTACTTC. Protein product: CASSDQAGGRGETQYF.

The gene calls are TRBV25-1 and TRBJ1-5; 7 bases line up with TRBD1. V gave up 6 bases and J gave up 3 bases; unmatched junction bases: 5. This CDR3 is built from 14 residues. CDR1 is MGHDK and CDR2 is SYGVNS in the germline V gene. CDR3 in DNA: TGTGCCAGCAGAGGCCAGGGGGACAATCAGCCCCAGCATTTT. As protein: CASRGQGDNQPQHF.

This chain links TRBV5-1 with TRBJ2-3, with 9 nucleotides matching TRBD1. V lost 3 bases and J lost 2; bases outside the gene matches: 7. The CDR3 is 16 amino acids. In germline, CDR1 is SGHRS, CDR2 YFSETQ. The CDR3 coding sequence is TGCGCCAGCAGCTGGGCCGGGACAGGGAACACAGATACGCAGTATTTT. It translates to CASSWAGTGNTDTQYF.

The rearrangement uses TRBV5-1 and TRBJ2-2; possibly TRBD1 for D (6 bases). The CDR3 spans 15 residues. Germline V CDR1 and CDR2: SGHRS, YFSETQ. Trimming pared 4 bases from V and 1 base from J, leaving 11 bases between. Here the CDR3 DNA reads TGCGCCAGCAGCCCTAGACAGGAGAACACCGGGGAGCTGTTTTTT. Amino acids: CASSPRQENTGELFF.

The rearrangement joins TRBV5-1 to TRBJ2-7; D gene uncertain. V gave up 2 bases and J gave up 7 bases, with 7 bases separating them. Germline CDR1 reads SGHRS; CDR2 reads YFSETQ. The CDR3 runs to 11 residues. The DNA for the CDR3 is TGCGCCAGCAGCTTTGAGTCGGAGCAGTACTTC. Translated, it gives CASSFESEQYF. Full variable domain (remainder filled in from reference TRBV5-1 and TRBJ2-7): KAGVTQTPRYLIKTRGQQVTLSCSPISGHRSVSWYQQTPGQGLQFLFEYFSETQRNKGNFPGRFSGRQFSNSRSEMNVSTLELGDSALYLCASSFESEQYFGPGTRLTVT.

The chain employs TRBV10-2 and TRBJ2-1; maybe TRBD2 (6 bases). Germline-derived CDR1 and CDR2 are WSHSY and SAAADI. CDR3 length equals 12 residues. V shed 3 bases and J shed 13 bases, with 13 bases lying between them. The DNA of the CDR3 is TGCGCCAGCAGTGATGCTCGGGACTTTCAGTTCTTC. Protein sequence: CASSDARDFQFF.

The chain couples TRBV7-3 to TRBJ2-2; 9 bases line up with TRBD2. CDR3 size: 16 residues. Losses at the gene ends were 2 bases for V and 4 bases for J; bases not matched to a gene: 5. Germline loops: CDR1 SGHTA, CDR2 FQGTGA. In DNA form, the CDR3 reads TGTGCCAGCAGCTTAGCGGGGGGGCCGGGCACCGGGGAGCTGTTTTTT. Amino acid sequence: CASSLAGGPGTGELFF.

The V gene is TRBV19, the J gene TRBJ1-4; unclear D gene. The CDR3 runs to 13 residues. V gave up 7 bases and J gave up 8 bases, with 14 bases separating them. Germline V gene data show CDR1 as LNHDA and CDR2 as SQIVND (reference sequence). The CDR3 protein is CASKDERGEKLFF. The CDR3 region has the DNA TGTGCCAGTAAAGACGAAAGAGGGGAAAAACTGTTTTTT.

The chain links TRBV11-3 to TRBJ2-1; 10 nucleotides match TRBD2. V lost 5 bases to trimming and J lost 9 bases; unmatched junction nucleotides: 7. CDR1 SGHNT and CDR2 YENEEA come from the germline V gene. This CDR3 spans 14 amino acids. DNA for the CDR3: TGTGCCAGCAGCCAGGGACTAGCGAACGGTGAGCAGTTCTTC. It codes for CASSQGLANGEQFF. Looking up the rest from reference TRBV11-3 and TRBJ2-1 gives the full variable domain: EAGVVQSPRYKIIEKKQPVAFWCNPISGHNTLYWYLQNLGQGPELLIRYENEEAVDDSQLPKDRFSAERLKGVDSTLKIQPAELGDSAVYLCASSQGLANGEQFFGPGTRLTVL.

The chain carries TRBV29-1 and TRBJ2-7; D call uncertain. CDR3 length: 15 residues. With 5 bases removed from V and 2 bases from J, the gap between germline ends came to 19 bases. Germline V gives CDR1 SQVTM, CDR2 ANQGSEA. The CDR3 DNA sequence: TGCAGCGTTCTAGGCACGTCCCCGTCGGCCTACGAGCAGTACTTC. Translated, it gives CSVLGTSPSAYEQYF.

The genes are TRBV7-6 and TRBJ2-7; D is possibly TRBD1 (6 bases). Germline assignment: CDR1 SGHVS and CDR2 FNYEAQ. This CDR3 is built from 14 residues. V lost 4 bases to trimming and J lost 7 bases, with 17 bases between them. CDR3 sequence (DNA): TGTGCCAGCAGCTCCCCGAACAGGGATGGGGAGCAGTACTTC. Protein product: CASSSPNRDGEQYF.

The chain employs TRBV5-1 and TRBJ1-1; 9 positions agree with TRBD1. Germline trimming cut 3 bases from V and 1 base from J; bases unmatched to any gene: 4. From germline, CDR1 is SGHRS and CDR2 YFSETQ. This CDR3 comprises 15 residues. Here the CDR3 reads CASSSADRGNTEAFF. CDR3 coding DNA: TGCGCCAGCAGCTCGGCGGACAGGGGGAACACTGAAGCTTTCTTT.

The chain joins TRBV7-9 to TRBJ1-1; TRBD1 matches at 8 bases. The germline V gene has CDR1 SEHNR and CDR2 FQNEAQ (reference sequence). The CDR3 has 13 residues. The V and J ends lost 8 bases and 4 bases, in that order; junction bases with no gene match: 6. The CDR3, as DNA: TGTGCCAGCTCGGACAGGGCTATCACTGAAGCTTTCTTT. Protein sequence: CASSDRAITEAFF.

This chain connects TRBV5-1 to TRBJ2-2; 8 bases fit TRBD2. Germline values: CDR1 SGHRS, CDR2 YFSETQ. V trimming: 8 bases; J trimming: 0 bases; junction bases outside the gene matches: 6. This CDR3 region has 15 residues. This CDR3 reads CASTSGTANTGELFF. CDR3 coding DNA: TGCGCCAGTACTAGCGGAACTGCGAACACCGGGGAGCTGTTTTTT.

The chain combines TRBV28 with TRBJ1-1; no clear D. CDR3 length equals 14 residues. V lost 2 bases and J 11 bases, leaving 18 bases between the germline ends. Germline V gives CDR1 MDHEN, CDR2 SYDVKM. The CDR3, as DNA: TGTGCCAGCAGTTTAAATAGCGTCCCCTCGGGGGCTTTCTTT. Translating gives CASSLNSVPSGAFF.